Below, 17 T cell receptor beta chains from the same sample are listed, as sequenced in a study of siplizumab effects on memory and regulatory T cells. TCRdb's table, derived via immunoSEQ multiplex PCR, lists solely in-frame clones and lacks some. In the table there are 90,000 to 120,000 clones, nearly 95% of which are singletons. What was sequenced was Tregs sorted from blood. The receptors come from a human donor in good health.

The gene calls are TRBV11-1 and TRBJ2-1; D may be TRBD2 (5 bases). The CDR3 extends over 13 amino acids. Germline V gives CDR1 SGHAT, CDR2 FQDESV (reference sequence). V was shortened by 4 bases and J by 14 bases, with 18 bases between the two germline ends. The CDR3 sequence is CASSSISVEAKFF. CDR3 DNA: TGTGCCAGCAGCTCTATTAGCGTGGAAGCTAAGTTCTTC.

This clone was detected only once. The chain recombines TRBV10-3 with TRBJ2-1; 10 nucleotides agree with TRBD2. Germline V lookup: CDR1 ENHRY, CDR2 SYGVKD. V was pared by 0 bases and J by 7 bases, with 6 bases of the junction left unmatched. The CDR3 loop spans 16 amino acids. The CDR3: CAISESQREGLNEQFF. CDR3 coding DNA: TGTGCCATCAGTGAGTCCCAGCGGGAGGGCCTTAATGAGCAGTTCTTC.

The J gene is TRBJ1-1, the V gene TRBV4-1; D call uncertain. V dropped 0 bases and J dropped 10 bases, with 12 bases sitting between them. CDR3 size: 13 residues. Germline assignment: CDR1 MGHRA and CDR2 YSYEKL. Here the CDR3 reads CASSQDTWAAAFF. The CDR3 bases are TGCGCCAGCAGCCAAGATACGTGGGCAGCAGCTTTCTTT.

The V gene is TRBV5-1, the J gene TRBJ2-1, with TRBD2 matching over 7 bases. The germline V gene has CDR1 SGHRS and CDR2 YFSETQ. The trim removed 1 base at V and 4 bases at J, leaving 5 bases unmatched. CDR3 length: 15 residues. The CDR3 DNA reads TGCGCCAGCAGCTTGAGGCGGACTAGATACAATGAGCAGTTCTTC. Its protein is CASSLRRTRYNEQFF. The full variable domain, in which reference TRBV5-1 and TRBJ2-1 provide the parts outside the CDR3, is KAGVTQTPRYLIKTRGQQVTLSCSPISGHRSVSWYQQTPGQGLQFLFEYFSETQRNKGNFPGRFSGRQFSNSRSEMNVSTLELGDSALYLCASSLRRTRYNEQFFGPGTRLTVL.

The chain carries TRBV4-2 and TRBJ1-1; maybe TRBD1 (5 bases). V was shortened by 3 bases and J by 7 bases, with 15 bases between the two germline ends. CDR1 LGHNA and CDR2 YNFKEQ come from the germline V gene. CDR3 length: 14 residues. CDR3 nucleotides: TGTGCCAGCAGCCACCCGGGACCCCTGGTTGAAGCTTTCTTT. Translation gives CASSHPGPLVEAFF.

The rearrangement uses TRBV10-3 and TRBJ1-2; D remains unclear. The CDR3 covers 12 residues. The V end lost 8 bases, the J end lost 1 base, and 8 bases lay between the germline ends. Germline V gene sequence: CDR1 ENHRY, CDR2 SYGVKD. As DNA, the CDR3 is TGTGCCATCCCACGGATTAACTATGGCTACACCTTC. It is translated as CAIPRINYGYTF.

This sequence joins TRBV7-8 and TRBJ2-3; 11 bases are shared with TRBD2. Losses at the gene ends were 1 base for V and 4 bases for J; bases not matched to a gene: 4. Looked up from germline, CDR1 is SGHVS and CDR2 is FQNEAQ. The CDR3 spans 16 residues. The chain's CDR3 is CASSLVVTSGADTQYF. DNA of the CDR3: TGTGCCAGCAGCTTAGTAGTGACTAGCGGGGCAGATACGCAGTATTTT.

The CDR3: CASSYSPGRGYGYTF. The CDR3 DNA reads TGTGCCAGCAGTTACTCGCCGGGGCGCGGGTATGGCTACACCTTC. The gene calls are TRBV6-5 and TRBJ1-2; tentative D call: TRBD1 (5 bases). Germline CDR1 MNHEY, CDR2 SVGAGI. The V end lost 0 bases, the J end lost 5 bases, and 13 bases lay between the germline ends. The CDR3 is 15 residues long.

The chain carries TRBV2 and TRBJ1-2; D gene unclear. Trimming took 4 bases from V and 1 from J, leaving 7 bases between them. This CDR3 is built from 13 residues. Germline V gene sequence: CDR1 SNHLY, CDR2 FYNNEI. The CDR3 nucleotides are TGTGCCAGCAGTGGGACCGGTAACTATGGCTACACCTTC. As protein: CASSGTGNYGYTF.

This chain links TRBV27 with TRBJ2-6; D not certain. The CDR3 consists of 16 residues. With 5 bases removed from V and 0 bases from J, the gap between germline ends came to 11 bases. Germline CDR1 is MNHEY and CDR2 is SMNVEV (reference sequence). The CDR3 bases are TGTGCCAGCAGTAAGTTGGGCCGCTCTGGGGCCAACGTCCTGACTTTC. Its translation: CASSKLGRSGANVLTF.

V and J are TRBV23-1 and TRBJ2-5, with TRBD2 matching over 10 bases. TRBV23-1 is labeled an ORF, and its function is uncertain. The CDR3 length is 16 residues. With 0 bases clipped from V and 1 base from J, the junction kept 2 bases outside the gene matches. CDR3 DNA: TGCGCCAGCAGTCAATCGGCTAGCGGGGGCCAAGAGACCCAGTACTTC. Translated: CASSQSASGGQETQYF.

The chain employs TRBV5-1 and TRBJ2-1; tentative D call: TRBD2 (6 bases). CDR1 is SGHRS, CDR2 YFSETQ, per germline. The CDR3 extends over 12 amino acids. The ends were cut back, 2 bases at V and 15 bases at J, with 15 bases in the middle. The CDR3: CASSLLIGTWFF. CDR3 coding DNA: TGCGCCAGCAGCTTATTGATCGGGACTTGGTTCTTC.

This chain joins TRBV5-1 and TRBJ2-1, with a tentative D call TRBD1 (5 bases). Trimming shortened V by 5 bases and J by 10 bases, and 16 bases separated the two germline ends. CDR3 length equals 13 residues. Germline assignment: CDR1 SGHRS and CDR2 YFSETQ. CDR3 sequence: CASSKRQGWEQFF. The CDR3 DNA follows: TGCGCCAGCAGTAAAAGGCAGGGTTGGGAGCAGTTCTTC.

This clone was counted once. The rearrangement uses TRBV19 and TRBJ1-2, with a possible D match to TRBD1 (6 bases). V was clipped by 2 bases and J by 8 bases, with 21 bases between them. Germline V gene lookup returns CDR1 LNHDA and CDR2 SQIVND (reference sequence). The CDR3 covers 16 residues. CDR3 residues: CASSIISGAEYRGYTF. DNA for the CDR3: TGTGCCAGTAGTATAATATCGGGGGCCGAATATCGAGGCTACACCTTC.

J is TRBJ2-1 and V is TRBV27; D is perhaps TRBD2 (6 bases). The CDR3 has 15 residues. The V gene lost 6 bases and the J gene lost 6 bases, with 18 bases spanning the gap. Germline V CDR1 and CDR2: MNHEY, SMNVEV (reference sequence). The CDR3 sequence is CASSHREFPINEQFF. The DNA of the CDR3 is TGTGCCAGCAGCCACCGGGAGTTTCCGATCAATGAGCAGTTCTTC.

This chain joins TRBV19 and TRBJ2-2; D gene uncertain. This CDR3 spans 12 amino acids. V was pared by 7 bases and J by 2 bases, with 5 bases between. From germline, CDR1 is LNHDA and CDR2 SQIVND (reference sequence). The DNA of the CDR3 is TGTGCCAGTACCCGTAACACCGGGGAGCTGTTTTTT. Protein: CASTRNTGELFF. Full variable domain (remainder filled in from reference TRBV19 and TRBJ2-2): DGGITQSPKYLFRKEGQNVTLSCEQNLNHDAMYWYRQDPGQGLRLIYYSQIVNDFQKGDIAEGYSVSREKKESFPLTVTSAQKNPTAFYLCASTRNTGELFFGEGSRLTVL.

As concerns this clone: Mismatch with germline at one junction end may stem from a read error. The V call is TRBV5-3, the J call TRBJ2-7; D is ambiguous. TRBV5-3 is labeled an ORF, and its function is uncertain. The CDR3 length is 11 residues. The CDR3 region has the DNA TGTGCCAGAAGCTGGTGGACGGATTCGAACTTC. Residues: CARSWWTDSNF.